A single sample gave rise to the 16 T cell receptor beta chains below, sequenced in a study of read filtering for tumor transcriptome and immune sequencing. The library was built from around 0.4 ug RNA with molecular barcoded adaptors for alpha/delta and beta/gamma chains. TCRdb passed the reads through MiXCR, listing each CDR3 protein once. There are over 25,000 distinct CDR3 sequences in the sample; 13% to 15% occur only once, and about 48% lies in the top ten. Sequencing input: a population of CD138-negative cells sorted from bone marrow. The receptors shown here come from a donor at least 40 years old with multiple myeloma.

In regard to this clonotype: A read error is possible here, since a much larger clone lies one base away. V and J are TRBV5-1 and TRBJ2-3; perhaps TRBD2 as D (5 bases). CDR1 is SGHRS and CDR2 is YFSETQ in the germline V gene. The CDR3 totals 15 residues. DNA for the CDR3: TGCGCCAGCAGCTTGGGGCCGTCTAGCACAGATACGCGGTATTTT. Its translation is CASSLGPSSTDTRYF.

In this sample, this clonotype turned up a few times. CDR3 region: CASSLALAGVGDTQYF. CDR3 DNA sequence: TGCGCCAGCAGCTTGGCTCTAGCGGGAGTGGGAGATACGCAGTATTTT. This chain links TRBV5-1 with TRBJ2-3; 10 nucleotides line up with TRBD2. With 0 bases clipped from V and 5 bases from J, the junction kept 6 bases outside the gene matches. CDR1 and CDR2 from the germline V gene are SGHRS and YFSETQ. The CDR3 loop spans 16 amino acids.

This clonotype was observed at least ten times. The V gene is TRBV11-2, the J gene TRBJ2-3; 7 bases are a match to TRBD2. This CDR3 has 16 amino acids. Per germline, CDR1 SGHAT and CDR2 FQNNGV. Losses at the gene ends were 5 bases for V and 1 base for J; bases not matched to a gene: 9. CDR3 residues: CASSMGTTLGTDTQYF. CDR3 bases: TGTGCCAGCAGCATGGGGACTACCCTTGGCACAGATACGCAGTATTTT.

This clonotype occurred many times. The rearrangement joins TRBV5-1 to TRBJ2-7; 7 bases agree with TRBD1. Trimming took 3 bases from V and 5 from J; bases not matched to a gene: 8. This CDR3 contains 14 residues. Germline CDR1 reads SGHRS; CDR2 reads YFSETQ. CDR3 residues: CASSYVDRAHEQYF. DNA for the CDR3: TGCGCCAGCAGCTACGTCGACAGGGCCCACGAGCAGTACTTC. Using reference TRBV5-1 and TRBJ2-7 for the parts outside the CDR3, the full variable domain is KAGVTQTPRYLIKTRGQQVTLSCSPISGHRSVSWYQQTPGQGLQFLFEYFSETQRNKGNFPGRFSGRQFSNSRSEMNVSTLELGDSALYLCASSYVDRAHEQYFGPGTRLTVT.

Points on this clonotype: In this CDR3 the conserved last residue, phenylalanine or tryptophan, is missing, so a read error is likely. The V call is TRBV6-1, the J call TRBJ2-3, with 8 bases aligning to TRBD2. The germline gives CDR1 MNHNS, CDR2 SASEGT. The CDR3 totals 14 residues. J lost 9 bases, V lost 3 bases, and 8 bases had no gene match. CDR3 protein: CASSEADGRGTQYL. CDR3 nucleotides: TGTGCCAGCAGTGAGGCCGACGGGAGGGGGACGCAGTATCTT.

This clonotype was recorded many times. The gene calls are TRBV19 and TRBJ1-2; possible D gene TRBD1, 5 bases. The germline CDR1 and CDR2 sequences are LNHDA and SQIVND (reference sequence). The CDR3 loop spans 15 amino acids. Trimming took off 1 base at V and 4 bases at J, with 13 bases between the two ends. CDR3 region: CASSIGGSNVYGYTF. As DNA, the CDR3 is TGTGCCAGTAGTATAGGGGGGAGCAACGTCTATGGCTACACCTTC.

This clonotype was recorded at least ten times. The rearrangement joins TRBV20-1 to TRBJ1-1; no firm D call. Germline CDR1 and CDR2: DFQATT and SNEGSKA (reference sequence). This CDR3 region has 11 residues. V lost 0 bases, J lost 2 bases, and 1 base lay in between. The CDR3 loop reads CSARDNTEAFF. The DNA of the CDR3 is TGCAGTGCTAGAGATAACACTGAAGCTTTCTTT.

Many counts were recorded for this clonotype. The chain carries TRBV2 and TRBJ1-2; 8 bases match TRBD1. The V gene's germline CDR1 is SNHLY and CDR2 FYNNEI. J lost 3 bases, V lost 4 bases, and 1 base had no gene match. The CDR3 spans 13 residues. CDR3 sequence (DNA): TGTGCCAGCAGTGGGGGACAGGACTATGGCTACACCTTC. This codes for CASSGGQDYGYTF.

This clonotype has a count of ten or more. J is TRBJ1-1 and V is TRBV7-9, with 7 nucleotides matching TRBD1. This CDR3 is built from 15 residues. Germline values: CDR1 SEHNR, CDR2 FQNEAQ (reference sequence). Trimming cost V 5 bases and J 0 bases; bases outside gene matches: 6. The CDR3: CASSARQGVNTEAFF. The CDR3 DNA reads TGTGCCAGCAGCGCCCGACAGGGAGTGAACACTGAAGCTTTCTTT.

This clonotype was recorded at least ten times. This chain connects TRBV6-5 to TRBJ2-1, with TRBD1 identical over 8 bases. Trimming at V came to 2 bases and at J to 3 bases, leaving 6 bases not matched to a gene. From germline, CDR1 is MNHEY and CDR2 SVGAGI. CDR3 length: 16 residues. The CDR3 sequence: CASSYQTGTGYNEQFF. CDR3 sequence (DNA): TGTGCCAGCAGTTACCAGACCGGGACAGGCTACAATGAGCAGTTCTTC.

This clonotype was counted many times. The V call is TRBV10-3, the J call TRBJ2-7; 13 nucleotides agree with TRBD2. This CDR3 has 16 residues. The V gene's germline CDR1 is ENHRY and CDR2 SYGVKD. The V and J ends lost 6 bases and 6 bases, in that order; junction bases with no gene match: 11. DNA of the CDR3: TGTGCCATCAGGCCCGGGACTAGCGGGAAGGCGTCCGAGCAGTACTTC. Translated: CAIRPGTSGKASEQYF.

This clonotype has at least ten counts. The chain couples TRBV19 to TRBJ1-5; D might be TRBD1 (5 bases). This CDR3 is built from 17 residues. Looked up from germline, CDR1 is LNHDA and CDR2 is SQIVND (reference sequence). Trimming took 3 bases from V and 2 from J, leaving 17 bases between them. Here the CDR3 reads CASSMPPRGVGNQPQHF. DNA of the CDR3: TGTGCCAGTAGTATGCCCCCTCGGGGGGTTGGCAATCAGCCCCAGCATTTT.

This clonotype was observed at least ten times. The CDR3 DNA reads TGCAGTGCTAGCTTCCGCGGGACTAGCTCAGATACGCAGTATTTT. It translates to CSASFRGTSSDTQYF. The V gene is TRBV20-1, the J gene TRBJ2-3; 9 positions match TRBD2. Germline V gives CDR1 DFQATT, CDR2 SNEGSKA (reference sequence). J lost 4 bases, V lost 3 bases, and 8 bases had no gene match. The CDR3 covers 15 residues.

This clonotype was detected only once. The CDR3 carries no conserved terminal phenylalanine or tryptophan, so it likely arises from a read error. The DNA is left out, because the CDR3 cannot be placed on it with certainty; the CDR3 is given as TCRdb lists it. The V gene is TRBV29-1, the J gene TRBJ2-2. A total of 13 residues make up the CDR3, ends included. Germline loops: CDR1 SQVTM, CDR2 ANQGSEA. CDR3 protein: CSVATSNTGELFL.

Many counts were recorded for this clonotype. This rearrangement joins TRBV2 to TRBJ2-1; unclear D gene. Germline V gives CDR1 SNHLY, CDR2 FYNNEI. The CDR3 sequence is 13 residues long. Trimming cost V 8 bases and J 5 bases, with 13 bases left between them. The CDR3 DNA is TGTGCCAGCGGACGTAACCTAAACAATGAGCAGTTCTTC. Its protein is CASGRNLNNEQFF.

This clonotype occurred many times. This rearrangement joins TRBV11-2 to TRBJ2-5; maybe TRBD2 (6 bases). Germline CDR1 and CDR2: SGHAT and FQNNGV. The ends were cut back, 4 bases at V and 4 bases at J, with 7 bases in the middle. This CDR3 is built from 12 residues. CDR3 in amino acids: CASSSGGETQYF. Here the CDR3 DNA reads TGTGCCAGCAGCTCCGGGGGAGAGACCCAGTACTTC. The variable domain in full, with the rest retrieved from reference TRBV11-2 and TRBJ2-5, is EAGVAQSPRYKIIEKRQSVAFWCNPISGHATLYWYQQILGQGPKLLIQFQNNGVVDDSQLPKDRFSAERLKGVDSTLKIQPAKLEDSAVYLCASSSGGETQYFGPGTRLLVL.